One and the same sample provided the 18 T cell receptor beta chains below, sequenced in a study of beta chain features in type 1 diabetes (dated by TCRdb to 2017 to 2018). The receptor library was made with the immunoSEQ multiplex PCR assay. The entire isolated RNA was reverse transcribed using the High Capacity cDNA Reverse Transcription Kit, and thus expressed TCRB transcripts were sequenced. The table was pulled from immuneACCESS by TCRdb, which kept in-frame rearrangements only. Such tables lose some clones; where checked, under half of the loss comes from unresolved V genes, and the rest has no known cause. This sample comprises 15,000 to 20,000 clones, around 46% of them detected only once. Together, the top ten hold about 0.45% of the sample. Input material: stem cell memory CD4+ T cells from blood. The intended sense of this specimen's cell subset or site label: stem cell-like memory CD4+ T cells. The receptors stem from a man aged 18 to 30 in good health.

The chain recombines TRBV7-9 with TRBJ2-5; a weak D match, TRBD1 (8 bases). Trimming removed 5 bases from V and 5 bases from J, with 18 bases in between. The V gene's germline CDR1 is SEHNR and CDR2 FQNEAQ (reference sequence). The CDR3 sequence is 15 residues long. The CDR3, as DNA: TGTGCCAGCAGCACCAATCACAGGGGGGGGGAGACCCAGTACTTC. The encoded protein is CASSTNHRGGETQYF.

This clone has a single count. The gene calls are TRBV6-1 and TRBJ2-5; 9 bases are a match to TRBD2. After removal of 5 bases from V and 4 bases from J, the junction contained 8 bases not matched to a gene. The length of the CDR3 is 15 residues. The V gene's germline CDR1 is MNHNS and CDR2 SASEGT. The CDR3 loop is CASSIGAGGAETQYF. Written as DNA, the CDR3 is TGTGCCAGCAGTATCGGGGCGGGAGGGGCAGAGACCCAGTACTTC.

The chain uses TRBV4-2 and TRBJ2-7, with TRBD2 matching over 8 bases. This CDR3 has 17 amino acids. CDR1 is LGHNA, CDR2 YNFKEQ, per germline. The V and J ends lost 0 bases and 3 bases, in that order; junction bases with no gene match: 10. CDR3 in DNA: TGTGCCAGCAGCCAAGATATCCGGGAGGGCCGACGCTACGAGCAGTACTTC. It translates to CASSQDIREGRRYEQYF.

The gene calls are TRBV19 and TRBJ2-1, with 9 positions matching TRBD2. Looked up from germline, CDR1 is LNHDA and CDR2 is SQIVND (reference sequence). The J segment lost 0 bases and the V segment lost 2 bases, leaving 14 bases of the junction unmatched. This CDR3 comprises 20 residues. The CDR3 DNA reads as TGTGCCAGTAGTATACCATCAGCGGGAGGCCCCTATCGCTCCTACAATGAGCAGTTCTTC. Its protein product is CASSIPSAGGPYRSYNEQFF. Full variable domain (outside the CDR3, taken from reference TRBV19 and TRBJ2-1): DGGITQSPKYLFRKEGQNVTLSCEQNLNHDAMYWYRQDPGQGLRLIYYSQIVNDFQKGDIAEGYSVSREKKESFPLTVTSAQKNPTAFYLCASSIPSAGGPYRSYNEQFFGPGTRLTVL.

This clone has just a few counts. J is TRBJ2-3 and V is TRBV18, with 9 bases aligning to TRBD2. Trimming removed 2 bases from V and 3 bases from J; junction bases left unmatched: 9. The CDR3 has 17 residues. Looked up from germline, CDR1 is KGHSH and CDR2 is LQKENI. The CDR3 DNA reads as TGTGCCAGCTCACCAGTAATAGCGGGAGTTCGTACAGATACGCAGTATTTT. Residues: CASSPVIAGVRTDTQYF.

The genes are TRBV12-5 and TRBJ2-5, with D perhaps TRBD2 (6 bases). Germline V gene lookup returns CDR1 LGHNT and CDR2 FRNRAP. V was clipped by 2 bases and J by 7 bases, with 17 bases between them. The CDR3 is made up of 15 amino acids. This CDR3 reads CASGLFSLGRGTQYF. In DNA form, the CDR3 reads TGTGCTAGTGGTTTGTTTTCCTTAGGGCGGGGGACCCAGTACTTC.

This chain connects TRBV6-1 to TRBJ2-2; D might be TRBD1 (6 bases). The CDR3 loop spans 14 amino acids. The germline gives CDR1 MNHNS, CDR2 SASEGT. V shed 8 bases and J shed 2 bases, with 12 bases lying between them. DNA of the CDR3: TGTGCCAGCTCCTGGGACACCAACACCGGGGAGCTGTTTTTT. Amino acids: CASSWDTNTGELFF.

A single count supports this clone. The chain links TRBV6-5 to TRBJ2-7; maybe TRBD2 (5 bases). Germline V gene data show CDR1 as MNHEY and CDR2 as SVGAGI. V was trimmed by 0 bases and J by 4 bases, leaving 13 bases between them. This CDR3 region has 15 residues. This CDR3 is CASSYSGRAVYEQYF. The CDR3 bases are TGTGCCAGCAGTTACTCTGGGCGGGCCGTGTACGAGCAGTACTTC.

The CDR3 reads CASSPGPSNTEAFF. CDR3 in DNA: TGTGCCAGCAGCCCGGGTCCTTCGAACACTGAAGCTTTCTTT. The gene calls are TRBV14 and TRBJ1-1; D ambiguous. The CDR3 totals 14 residues. Trimming stripped 4 bases from V and 1 base from J, with 10 bases between. The V gene's germline CDR1 is SGHDN and CDR2 FVKESK.

The chain links TRBV7-9 to TRBJ2-3; 9 bases agree with TRBD1. The junction had 5 bases not matched to a gene; V was cut back by 3 bases and J by 4 bases. Germline V gene sequence: CDR1 SEHNR, CDR2 FQNEAQ (reference sequence). This CDR3 is built from 15 residues. CDR3 nucleotides: TGTGCCAGCAGCTTTCCGGGACAGGGATCAGATACGCAGTATTTT. This sequence encodes CASSFPGQGSDTQYF.

The chain uses TRBV11-1 and TRBJ2-3; 9 bases line up with TRBD2. Germline CDR1 SGHAT, CDR2 FQDESV (reference sequence). The CDR3 has 14 residues. V trimming: 5 bases; J trimming: 3 bases; junction bases outside the gene matches: 3. CDR3 protein: CASSLGLATDTQYF. DNA for the CDR3: TGTGCCAGCAGCCTAGGACTAGCGACAGATACGCAGTATTTT.

This clone was counted only a few times. This chain links TRBV7-2 with TRBJ2-7; 7 bases are a match to TRBD1. With 5 bases clipped from V and 2 bases from J, the junction kept 9 bases outside the gene matches. Germline V CDR1 and CDR2: SGHTA, FQGNSA. The CDR3 totals 15 residues. The CDR3: CASSPLTGVAYEQYF. In nucleotides, the CDR3 is TGTGCCAGCAGCCCACTCACAGGGGTGGCCTACGAGCAGTACTTC.

This clone occurred a few times. The CDR3 is CASSWGLVSEQYF. DNA of the CDR3: TGCGCCAGCAGCTGGGGACTAGTCTCCGAGCAGTACTTC. The V gene is TRBV5-1, the J gene TRBJ2-7; 8 bases align to TRBD2. The CDR3 is 13 residues long. Germline V gives CDR1 SGHRS, CDR2 YFSETQ. The junction had 5 bases not matched to a gene; V was cut back by 3 bases and J by 6 bases.

The chain recombines TRBV7-3 with TRBJ1-5; D might be TRBD1 (6 bases). CDR1 is SGHTA and CDR2 is FQGTGA in the germline V gene. Trimming cost V 5 bases and J 5 bases, with 16 bases left between them. This CDR3 contains 15 residues. In nucleotides, the CDR3 is TGTGCCAGCAGCCTCCTTGGGGGCTCGGATCAGCCCCAGCATTTT. This encodes CASSLLGGSDQPQHF.

This clone has just a few counts. The J gene is TRBJ2-7, the V gene TRBV28, with 13 bases that match TRBD2. Germline-derived CDR1 and CDR2 are MDHEN and SYDVKM. The CDR3 spans 15 residues. Unmatched junction bases numbered 10, after V lost 7 bases and J lost 7 bases. CDR3 coding DNA: TGTGCCAGCAACCCGACTAGCGGGGGGTTCGAAGAGCAGTACTTC. It is translated as CASNPTSGGFEEQYF.

The chain carries TRBV5-1 and TRBJ2-5; 7 bases map to TRBD1. The CDR3 is made up of 14 amino acids. The trim removed 4 bases at V and 5 bases at J, leaving 8 bases unmatched. Germline V gene lookup returns CDR1 SGHRS and CDR2 YFSETQ. CDR3 sequence (DNA): TGCGCCAGCAGCAGTAACAGGGGTGGGGAGACCCAGTACTTC. This codes for CASSSNRGGETQYF.

The CDR3 DNA sequence: TGTGCCAGCAGTTACTCAGCCCTCCAAGAGACCCAGTACTTC. Protein product: CASSYSALQETQYF. The chain links TRBV6-6 to TRBJ2-5, with D hard to call. V was shortened by 0 bases and J by 1 base, with 6 bases between the two germline ends. The CDR3 extends over 14 amino acids. CDR1 and CDR2 from the germline V gene are MNHNY and SVGAGI (reference sequence).

The chain combines TRBV6-5 with TRBJ2-6; D remains ambiguous. V lost 4 bases and J lost 0, with 4 bases in between. The CDR3 totals 14 residues. The germline CDR1 and CDR2 sequences are MNHEY and SVGAGI. In DNA form, the CDR3 reads TGTGCCAGCAGTTTTAGCTCTGGGGCCAACGTCCTGACTTTC. Translated, it gives CASSFSSGANVLTF.